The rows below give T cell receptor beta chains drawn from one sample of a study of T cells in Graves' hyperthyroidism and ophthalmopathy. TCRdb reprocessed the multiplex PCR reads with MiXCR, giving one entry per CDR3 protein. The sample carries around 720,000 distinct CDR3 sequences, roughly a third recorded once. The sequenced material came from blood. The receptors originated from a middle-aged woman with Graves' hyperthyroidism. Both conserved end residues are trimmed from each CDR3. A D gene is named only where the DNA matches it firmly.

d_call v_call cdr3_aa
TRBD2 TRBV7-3 ASREASGYEQY
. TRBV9 ASKGPNRRESYEQY
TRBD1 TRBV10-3 AISERVDRDGEY
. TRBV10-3 AISENSLRTDTQY
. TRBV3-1 ASSPNAGDQPQH
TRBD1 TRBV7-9 ASSPLGDRFTGEQY
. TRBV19 ASSSRGQETQY
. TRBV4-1 ASSHDRDQSAYEQY
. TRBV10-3 ASSFREGTEAF
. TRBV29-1 SVEGNGYA
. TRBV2 ASSLADRSSQGILF
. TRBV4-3 ASSQEVRSGGRNTGELF
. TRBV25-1 ASSPLRGTSYEQY
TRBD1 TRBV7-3 ASSLKLRDRGNYEQY
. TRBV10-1 ASSASIHTEAF
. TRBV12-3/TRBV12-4 ASSLGYRVNTEAF
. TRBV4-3 ASSQERGTTGANQETQY
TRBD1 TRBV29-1 SVEGGQINYGYT
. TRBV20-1 SATGTQPSQY
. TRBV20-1 SARAQPNSPLH
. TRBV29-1 SGSRGSSTDTQY
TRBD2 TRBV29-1 SVRGLGSCEQY
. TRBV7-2 ASSPHLGGGRREQY
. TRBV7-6 ASSLGANTIY
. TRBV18 ASSPRDLFNEKLF
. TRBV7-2 ASSLAVGGDTEAF
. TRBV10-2 ASGRSSGANVLT
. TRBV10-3 ATLSDPSTEAF
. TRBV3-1 ASSQLEGPRNTIY
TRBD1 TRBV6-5 ASSPSYPDRVYT
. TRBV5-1 ASSFGQERAEAF